The entry below gives a single T cell receptor (beta chain) sequence along with its context. Trimming took off 3 bases at V and 7 bases at J, with 15 bases between the two ends. The CDR3 totals 15 residues. The germline CDR1 and CDR2 sequences are MNHEY and SMNVEV (reference sequence). Some clones are missing from TCRdb's copy, which holds only in-frame ones; the method was immunoSEQ multiplex PCR. Among 120,000 or so clones listed, 85% to 95% were seen once. These data belong to a study of T cell changes during pregnancy in multiple sclerosis. The sequences come from peripheral blood, collected before pregnancy. The V and J genes are TRBV27 and TRBJ1-4; D may be TRBD1 (6 bases). The origin of this receptor is a female donor with multiple sclerosis, enrolled in a pregnancy study. CDR3 coding DNA: TGTGCCAGCAGTTTCTCGGGACATAGAGGTGAAAAACTGTTTTTT. This sequence encodes CASSFSGHRGEKLFF.